This T cell receptor beta chain was observed in a study of T-cell reconstitution after alpha-beta-depleted transplantation in children. This clonotype was detected many times. Its specificity is unknown. Unique molecular identifiers were incorporated into the prepared TCRbeta library. TCRdb reprocessed the PCR reads with MiXCR, giving one entry per CDR3 protein. The sample has about 170,000 distinct CDR3 sequences, approximately 12% seen once. Study-level findings and limits: At around two months after transplant, the alpha-beta T cells were reportedly derived from several hundred expanded clones that came from non-depleted graft cells. T-cell numbers and diversity one year post-transplant derived largely from freshly generated T cells.

Germline lookup yields CDR1 MGHRA and CDR2 YSYEKL. V was pared by 5 bases and J by 6 bases, with 8 bases of the junction left unmatched. This CDR3 is 14 amino acids long. The TCR originated in a boy younger than 10 with acute myeloid leukemia, due to receive a stem cell transplant. The specimen was PBMCs, collected before TCRalphabeta/CD19-depleted stem cell transplant. The chain has TRBV4-1 and TRBJ1-1; the match to TRBD1 covers 8 bases. The CDR3 region is CASSASDRGAEAFF. The CDR3 DNA reads TGCGCCAGCAGCGCGTCCGACAGGGGAGCTGAAGCTTTCTTT.